This TCR beta chain came from a study of T cells in Graves' hyperthyroidism and ophthalmopathy. RNA transcripts were the template for amplifying TCR beta CDR3 regions. RT-PCR in the first round (using the HTBI primer set) targeted the TCR CDR3. In TCRdb, the multiplex PCR reads were re-called with MiXCR into one record per CDR3 protein. The repertoire holds 300,000 to 450,000 distinct CDR3 sequences, with roughly 25% as singletons. The study enrolled patients aged 18 to 65 with newly diagnosed hyperthyroidism of under 2 months' duration. Fresh peripheral blood, about 10 ml of it, supplied the PBMCs. The material sequenced was blood. This receptor was obtained from a man aged 50 to 59 with Graves' hyperthyroidism.

CDR3: CAISGVRQSEYNEQFF. The CDR3 DNA reads TGTGCCATCAGTGGTGTGCGGCAAAGCGAGTACAATGAGCAGTTCTTC. V is TRBV10-3 and J is TRBJ2-1; no clear D gene. The germline V and J ends were trimmed by 4 bases and 4 bases, with 17 bases remaining between them. This CDR3 comprises 16 residues. The germline CDR1 and CDR2 sequences are ENHRY and SYGVKD.